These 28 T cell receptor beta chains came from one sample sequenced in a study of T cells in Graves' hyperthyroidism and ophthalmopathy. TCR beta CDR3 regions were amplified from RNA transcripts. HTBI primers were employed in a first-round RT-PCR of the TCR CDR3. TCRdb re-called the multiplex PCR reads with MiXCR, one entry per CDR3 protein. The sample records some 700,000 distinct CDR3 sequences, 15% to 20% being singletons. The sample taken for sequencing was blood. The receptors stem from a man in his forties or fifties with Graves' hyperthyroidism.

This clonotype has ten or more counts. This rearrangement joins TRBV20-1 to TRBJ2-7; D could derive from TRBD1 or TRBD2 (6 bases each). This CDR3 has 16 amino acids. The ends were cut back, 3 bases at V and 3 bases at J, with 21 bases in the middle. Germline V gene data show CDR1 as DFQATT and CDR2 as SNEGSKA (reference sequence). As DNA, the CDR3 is TGCAGTGCTAGGCCTAGGGGGGTACACCTACTCTACGAGCAGTACTTC. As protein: CSARPRGVHLLYEQYF.

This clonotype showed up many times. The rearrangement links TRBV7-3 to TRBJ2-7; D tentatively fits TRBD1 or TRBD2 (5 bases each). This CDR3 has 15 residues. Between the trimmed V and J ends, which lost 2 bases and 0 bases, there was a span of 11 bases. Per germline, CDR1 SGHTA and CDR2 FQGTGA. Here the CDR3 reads CASSLGVGTSYEQYF. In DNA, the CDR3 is TGTGCCAGCAGCTTAGGTGTGGGGACCTCCTACGAGCAGTACTTC.

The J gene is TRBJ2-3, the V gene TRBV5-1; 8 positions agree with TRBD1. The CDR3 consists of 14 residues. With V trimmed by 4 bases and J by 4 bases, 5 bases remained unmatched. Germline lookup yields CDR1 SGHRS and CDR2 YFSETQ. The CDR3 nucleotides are TGCGCCAGCAGCGCGGACAGGGAGGCAGATACGCAGTATTTT. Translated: CASSADREADTQYF.

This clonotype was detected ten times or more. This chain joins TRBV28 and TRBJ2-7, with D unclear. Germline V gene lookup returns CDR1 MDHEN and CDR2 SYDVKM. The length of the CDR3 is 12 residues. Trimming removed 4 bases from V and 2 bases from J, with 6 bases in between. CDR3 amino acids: CASSSYTYEQYF. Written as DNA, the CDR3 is TGTGCCAGCAGTTCTTACACCTACGAGCAGTACTTC.

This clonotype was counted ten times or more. CDR3 residues: CASSRLGEAAYEQYF. The CDR3 region has the DNA TGTGCCAGCAGCCGATTGGGGGAGGCGGCCTACGAGCAGTACTTC. This chain joins TRBV11-2 and TRBJ2-7, with TRBD2 as a possible D gene (6 bases). CDR1 SGHAT and CDR2 FQNNGV come from the germline V gene. V was shortened by 5 bases and J by 2 bases, with 16 bases between the two germline ends. The CDR3 has 15 residues.

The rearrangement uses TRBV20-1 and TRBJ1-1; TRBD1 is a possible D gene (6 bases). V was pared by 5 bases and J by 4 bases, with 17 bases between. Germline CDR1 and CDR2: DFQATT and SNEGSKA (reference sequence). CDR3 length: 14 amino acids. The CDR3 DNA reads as TGCAGTGCTCCCAGGGAGGGAGGGGGCACTGAAGCTTTCTTT. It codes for CSAPREGGGTEAFF.

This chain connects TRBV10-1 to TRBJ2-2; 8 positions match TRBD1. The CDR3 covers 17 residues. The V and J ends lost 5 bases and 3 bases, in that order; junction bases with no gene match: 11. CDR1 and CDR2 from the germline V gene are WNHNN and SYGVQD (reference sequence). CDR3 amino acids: CASSLGQDAADTGELFF. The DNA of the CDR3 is TGCGCCAGCAGTCTGGGACAGGACGCCGCGGACACCGGGGAGCTGTTTTTT.

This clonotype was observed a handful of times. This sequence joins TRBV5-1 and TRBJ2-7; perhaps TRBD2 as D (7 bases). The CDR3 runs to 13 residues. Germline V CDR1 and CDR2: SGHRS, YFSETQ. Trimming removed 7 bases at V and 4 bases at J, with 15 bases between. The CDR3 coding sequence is TGCGCCAGCCGCCGAGGGGGACTATACGAGCAGTACTTC. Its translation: CASRRGGLYEQYF.

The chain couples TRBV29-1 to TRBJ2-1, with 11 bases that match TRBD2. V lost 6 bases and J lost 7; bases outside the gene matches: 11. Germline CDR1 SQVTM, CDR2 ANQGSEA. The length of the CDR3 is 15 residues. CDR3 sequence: CSVAIAGGPWNEQFF. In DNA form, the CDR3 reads TGCAGCGTAGCGATAGCGGGAGGGCCATGGAATGAGCAGTTCTTC.

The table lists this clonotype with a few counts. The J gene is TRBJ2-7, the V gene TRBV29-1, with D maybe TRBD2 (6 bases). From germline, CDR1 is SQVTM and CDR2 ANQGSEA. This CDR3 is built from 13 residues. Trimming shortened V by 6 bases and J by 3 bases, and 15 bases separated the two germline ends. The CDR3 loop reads CSVGGEAVYEQYF. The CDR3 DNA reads TGCAGCGTGGGCGGGGAGGCTGTCTACGAGCAGTACTTC.

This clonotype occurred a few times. The CDR3, as DNA: TGTGCCAGCAGCCCCCAGGACCGCGAGAACACTGAAGCTTTCTTT. Translated: CASSPQDRENTEAFF. The chain carries TRBV7-2 and TRBJ1-1; D is ambiguous. This CDR3 has 15 residues. With 5 bases removed from V and 1 base from J, the gap between germline ends came to 14 bases. The germline gives CDR1 SGHTA, CDR2 FQGNSA. The entire variable domain, with the rest obtained from reference TRBV7-2 and TRBJ1-1, is as follows: GAGVSQSPSNKVTEKGKDVELRCDPISGHTALYWYRQSLGQGLEFLIYFQGNSAPDKSGLPSDRFSAERTGGSVSTLTIQRTQQEDSAVYLCASSPQDRENTEAFFGQGTRLTVV.

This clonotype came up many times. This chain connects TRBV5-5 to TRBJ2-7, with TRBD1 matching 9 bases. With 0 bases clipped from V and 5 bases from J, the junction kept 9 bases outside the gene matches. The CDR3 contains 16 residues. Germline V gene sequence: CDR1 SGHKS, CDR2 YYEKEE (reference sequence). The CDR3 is CASSLGLGQGSHEQYF. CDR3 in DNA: TGTGCCAGCAGCTTGGGTCTGGGACAGGGAAGCCACGAGCAGTACTTC.

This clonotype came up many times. The CDR3 DNA follows: TGTGCCAGCAGTGTAGGACTAGCCTACGAGCAGTACTTC. Translating it yields CASSVGLAYEQYF. This chain links TRBV28 with TRBJ2-7, with 7 bases matching TRBD2. Germline V gene sequence: CDR1 MDHEN, CDR2 SYDVKM. The length of the CDR3 is 13 residues. V lost 5 bases, J lost 2 bases, and 3 bases stayed unmatched.

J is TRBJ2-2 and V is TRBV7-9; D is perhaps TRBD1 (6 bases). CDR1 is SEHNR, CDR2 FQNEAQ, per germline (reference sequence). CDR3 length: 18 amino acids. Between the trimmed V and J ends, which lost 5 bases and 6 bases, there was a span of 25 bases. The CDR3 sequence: CASSDPGTNWMGAGELFF. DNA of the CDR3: TGTGCCAGCAGCGACCCCGGGACAAACTGGATGGGGGCCGGGGAGCTGTTTTTT.

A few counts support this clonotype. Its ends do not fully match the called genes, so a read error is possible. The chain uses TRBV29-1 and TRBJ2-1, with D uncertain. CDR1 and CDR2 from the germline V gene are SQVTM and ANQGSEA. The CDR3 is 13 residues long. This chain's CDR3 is CSVDATVYNEQLF. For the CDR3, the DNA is TGCAGCGTTGATGCGACCGTCTACAATGAGCAGCTCTTC.

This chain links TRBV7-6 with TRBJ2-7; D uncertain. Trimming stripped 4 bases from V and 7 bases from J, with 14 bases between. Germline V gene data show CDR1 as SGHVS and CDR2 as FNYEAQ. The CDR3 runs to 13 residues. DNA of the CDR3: TGTGCCAGCAGCTCCAGGATAGGAGATGAGCAGTACTTC. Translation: CASSSRIGDEQYF.

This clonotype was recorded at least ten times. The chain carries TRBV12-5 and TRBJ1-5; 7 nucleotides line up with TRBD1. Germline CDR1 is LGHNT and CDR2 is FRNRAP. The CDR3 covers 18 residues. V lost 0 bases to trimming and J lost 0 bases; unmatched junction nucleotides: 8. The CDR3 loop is CASGLVRQGHYSNQPQHF. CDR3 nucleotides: TGTGCTAGTGGTTTGGTAAGACAGGGACACTATAGCAATCAGCCCCAGCATTTT.

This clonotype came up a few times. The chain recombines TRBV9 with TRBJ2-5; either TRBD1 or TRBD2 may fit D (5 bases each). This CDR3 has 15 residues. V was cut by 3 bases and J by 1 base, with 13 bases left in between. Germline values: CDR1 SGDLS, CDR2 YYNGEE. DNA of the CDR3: TGTGCCAGCAGCGGACCCGGGACCAGCCAAGAGACCCAGTACTTC. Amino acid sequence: CASSGPGTSQETQYF.

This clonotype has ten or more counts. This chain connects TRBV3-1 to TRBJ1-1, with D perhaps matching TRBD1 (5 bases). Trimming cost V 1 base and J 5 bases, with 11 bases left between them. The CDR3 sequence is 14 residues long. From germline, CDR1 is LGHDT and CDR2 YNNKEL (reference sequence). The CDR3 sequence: CASSQAGSRTEAFF. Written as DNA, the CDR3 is TGTGCCAGCAGCCAAGCAGGGAGTCGGACTGAAGCTTTCTTT. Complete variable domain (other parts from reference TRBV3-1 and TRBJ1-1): DTAVSQTPKYLVTQMGNDKSIKCEQNLGHDTMYWYKQDSKKFLKIMFSYNNKELIINETVPNRFSPKSPDKAHLNLHINSLELGDSAVYFCASSQAGSRTEAFFGQGTRLTVV.

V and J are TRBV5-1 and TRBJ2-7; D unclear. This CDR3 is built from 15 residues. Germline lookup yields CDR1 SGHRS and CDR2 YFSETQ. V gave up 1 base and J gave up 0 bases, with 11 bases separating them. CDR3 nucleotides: TGCGCCAGCAGCTTGTGGGCAGCATCCTCCTACGAGCAGTACTTC. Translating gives CASSLWAASSYEQYF.

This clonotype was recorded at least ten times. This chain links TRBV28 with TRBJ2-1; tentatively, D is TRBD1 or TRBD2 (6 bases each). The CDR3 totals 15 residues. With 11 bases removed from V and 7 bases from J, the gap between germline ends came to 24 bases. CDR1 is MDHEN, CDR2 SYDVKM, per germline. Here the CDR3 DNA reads TGTGCCTCCTTCTATGACGGGGGCTCAAGGAATGAGCAGTTCTTC. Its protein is CASFYDGGSRNEQFF.

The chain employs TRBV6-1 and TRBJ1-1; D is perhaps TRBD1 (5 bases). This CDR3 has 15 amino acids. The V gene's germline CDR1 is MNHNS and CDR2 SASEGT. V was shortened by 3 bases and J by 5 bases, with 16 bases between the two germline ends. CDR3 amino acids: CASSDLGGLRTEAFF. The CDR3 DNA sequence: TGTGCCAGCAGTGATTTGGGGGGGTTGAGGACTGAAGCTTTCTTT.

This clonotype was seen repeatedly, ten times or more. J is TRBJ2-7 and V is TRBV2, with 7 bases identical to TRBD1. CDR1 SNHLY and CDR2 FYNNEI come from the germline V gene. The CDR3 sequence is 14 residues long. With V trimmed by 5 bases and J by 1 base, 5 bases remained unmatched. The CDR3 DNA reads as TGTGCCAGCAGTCACGACAGGGCGTCCTACGAGCAGTACTTC. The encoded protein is CASSHDRASYEQYF.

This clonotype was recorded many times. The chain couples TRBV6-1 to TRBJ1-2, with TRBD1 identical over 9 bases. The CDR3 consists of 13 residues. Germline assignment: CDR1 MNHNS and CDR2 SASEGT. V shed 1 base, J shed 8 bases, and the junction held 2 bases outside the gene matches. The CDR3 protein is CASSEEGQGGYTF. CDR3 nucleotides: TGTGCCAGCAGTGAAGAGGGACAGGGAGGCTACACCTTC.

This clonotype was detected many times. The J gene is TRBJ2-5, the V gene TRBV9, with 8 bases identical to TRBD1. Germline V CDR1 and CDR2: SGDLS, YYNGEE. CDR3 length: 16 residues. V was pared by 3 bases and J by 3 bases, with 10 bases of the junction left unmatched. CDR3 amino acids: CASSGQRDRQEETQYF. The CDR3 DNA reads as TGTGCCAGCAGCGGCCAACGGGACAGGCAAGAAGAGACCCAGTACTTC.

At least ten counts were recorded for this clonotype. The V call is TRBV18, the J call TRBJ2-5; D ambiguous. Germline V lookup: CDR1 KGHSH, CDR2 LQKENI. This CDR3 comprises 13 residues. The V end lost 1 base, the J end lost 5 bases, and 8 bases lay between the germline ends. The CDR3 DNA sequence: TGTGCCAGCTCACCACTAGAAAGGGAGACCCAGTACTTC. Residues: CASSPLERETQYF.

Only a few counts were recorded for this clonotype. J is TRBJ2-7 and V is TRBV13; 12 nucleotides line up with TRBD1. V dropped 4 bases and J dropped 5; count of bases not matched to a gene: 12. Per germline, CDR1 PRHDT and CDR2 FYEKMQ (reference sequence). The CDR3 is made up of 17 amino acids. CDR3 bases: TGTGCCAGCAGCTCGATGAACTGGGACAGGGGGCGGGACGAGCAGTACTTC. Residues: CASSSMNWDRGRDEQYF.

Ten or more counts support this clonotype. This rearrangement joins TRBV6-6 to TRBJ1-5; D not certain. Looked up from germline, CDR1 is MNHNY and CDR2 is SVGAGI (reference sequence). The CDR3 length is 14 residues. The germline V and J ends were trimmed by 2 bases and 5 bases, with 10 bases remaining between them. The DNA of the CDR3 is TGTGCCAGCAGTTACCGGCAGGAACATCAGCCCCAGCATTTT. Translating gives CASSYRQEHQPQHF.